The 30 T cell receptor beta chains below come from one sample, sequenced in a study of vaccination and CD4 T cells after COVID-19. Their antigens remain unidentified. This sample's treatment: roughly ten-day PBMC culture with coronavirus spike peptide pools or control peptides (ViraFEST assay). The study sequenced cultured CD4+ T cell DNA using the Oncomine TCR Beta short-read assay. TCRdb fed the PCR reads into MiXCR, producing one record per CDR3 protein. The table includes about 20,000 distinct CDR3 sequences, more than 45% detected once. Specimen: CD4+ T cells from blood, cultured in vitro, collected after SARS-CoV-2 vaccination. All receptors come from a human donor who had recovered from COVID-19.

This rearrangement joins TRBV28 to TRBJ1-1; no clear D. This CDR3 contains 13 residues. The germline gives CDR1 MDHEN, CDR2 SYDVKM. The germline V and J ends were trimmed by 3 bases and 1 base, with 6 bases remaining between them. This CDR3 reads CASSFRRNTEAFF. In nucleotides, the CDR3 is TGTGCCAGCAGTTTCAGAAGGAACACTGAAGCTTTCTTT. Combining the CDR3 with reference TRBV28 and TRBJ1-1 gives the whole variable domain DVKVTQSSRYLVKRTGEKVFLECVQDMDHENMFWYRQDPGLGLRLIYFSYDVKMKEKGDIPEGYSVSREKKERFSLILESASTNQTSMYLCASSFRRNTEAFFGQGTRLTVV.

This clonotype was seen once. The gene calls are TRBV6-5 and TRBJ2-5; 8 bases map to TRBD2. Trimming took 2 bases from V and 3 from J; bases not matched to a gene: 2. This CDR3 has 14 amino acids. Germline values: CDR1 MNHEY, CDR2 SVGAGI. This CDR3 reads CASSYRGGKETQYF. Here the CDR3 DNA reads TGTGCCAGCAGTTACCGGGGGGGGAAAGAGACCCAGTACTTC.

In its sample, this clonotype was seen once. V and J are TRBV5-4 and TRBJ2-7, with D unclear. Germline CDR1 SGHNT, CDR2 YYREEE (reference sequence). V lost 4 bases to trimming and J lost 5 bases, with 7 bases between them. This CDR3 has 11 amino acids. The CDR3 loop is CASSLSDEQYF. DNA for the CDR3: TGTGCCAGCAGCCTCAGTGACGAGCAGTACTTC.

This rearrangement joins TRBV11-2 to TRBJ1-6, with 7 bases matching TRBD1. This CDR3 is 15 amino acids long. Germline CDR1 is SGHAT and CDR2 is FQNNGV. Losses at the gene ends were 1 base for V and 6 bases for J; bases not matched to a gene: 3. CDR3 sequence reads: CASSLGQGVNSPLHF. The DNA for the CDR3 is TGTGCCAGCAGCTTAGGGCAGGGGGTTAATTCACCCCTCCACTTT. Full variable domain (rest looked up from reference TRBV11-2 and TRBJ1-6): EAGVAQSPRYKIIEKRQSVAFWCNPISGHATLYWYQQILGQGPKLLIQFQNNGVVDDSQLPKDRFSAERLKGVDSTLKIQPAKLEDSAVYLCASSLGQGVNSPLHFGNGTRLTVT.

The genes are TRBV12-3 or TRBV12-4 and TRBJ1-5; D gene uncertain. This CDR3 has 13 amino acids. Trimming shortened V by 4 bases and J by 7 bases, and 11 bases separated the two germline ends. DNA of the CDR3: TGTGCCAGCAGTTCCGGACGAATCCAGCCCCAGCATTTT. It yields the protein CASSSGRIQPQHF.

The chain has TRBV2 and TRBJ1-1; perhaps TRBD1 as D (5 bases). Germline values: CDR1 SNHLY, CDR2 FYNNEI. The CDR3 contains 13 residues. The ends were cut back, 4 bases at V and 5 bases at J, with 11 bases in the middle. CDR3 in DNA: TGTGCCAGCAGTGCGGGGGGGAGAACTGAAGCTTTCTTT. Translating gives CASSAGGRTEAFF.

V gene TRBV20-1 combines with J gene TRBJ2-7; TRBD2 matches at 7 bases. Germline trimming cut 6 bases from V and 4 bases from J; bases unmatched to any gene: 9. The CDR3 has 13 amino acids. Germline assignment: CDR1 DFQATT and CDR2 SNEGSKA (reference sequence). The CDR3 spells CSAPAGTMYEQYF. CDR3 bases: TGCAGTGCCCCAGCCGGGACTATGTACGAGCAGTACTTC.

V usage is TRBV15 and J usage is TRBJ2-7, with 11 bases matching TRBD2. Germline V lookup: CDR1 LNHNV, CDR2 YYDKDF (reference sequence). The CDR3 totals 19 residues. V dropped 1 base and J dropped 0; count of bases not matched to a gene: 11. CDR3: CATSRGGLAGGRSSYEQYF. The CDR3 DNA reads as TGTGCCACCAGCAGAGGGGGCCTAGCGGGGGGTCGTAGCTCCTACGAGCAGTACTTC.

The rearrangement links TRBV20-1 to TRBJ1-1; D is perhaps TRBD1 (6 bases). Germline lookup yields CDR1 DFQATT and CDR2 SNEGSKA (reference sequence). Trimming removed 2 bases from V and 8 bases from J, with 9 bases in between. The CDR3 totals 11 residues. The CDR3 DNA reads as TGCAGTGCTAGACGGGGGGGCGAAGCTTTCTTT. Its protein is CSARRGGEAFF.

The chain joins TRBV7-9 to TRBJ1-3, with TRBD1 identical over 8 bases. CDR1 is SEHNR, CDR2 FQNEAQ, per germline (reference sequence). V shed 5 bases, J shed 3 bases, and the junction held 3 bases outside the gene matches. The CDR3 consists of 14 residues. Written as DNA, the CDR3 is TGTGCCAGCAGCCAGGGGGCAGATGGAAACACCATATATTTT. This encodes CASSQGADGNTIYF.

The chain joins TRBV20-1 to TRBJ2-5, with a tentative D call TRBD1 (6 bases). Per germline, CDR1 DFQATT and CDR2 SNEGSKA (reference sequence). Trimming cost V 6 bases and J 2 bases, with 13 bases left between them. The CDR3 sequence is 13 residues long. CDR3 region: CSAHRQEQETQYF. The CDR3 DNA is TGCAGTGCCCACCGACAGGAACAAGAGACCCAGTACTTC.

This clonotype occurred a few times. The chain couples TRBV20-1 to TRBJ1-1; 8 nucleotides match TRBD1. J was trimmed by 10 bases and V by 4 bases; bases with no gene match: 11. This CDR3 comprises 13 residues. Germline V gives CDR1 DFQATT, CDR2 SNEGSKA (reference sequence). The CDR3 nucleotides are TGCAGTGCTACGGAGCGACAGGGGATGGGAGCTTTCTTT. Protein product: CSATERQGMGAFF.

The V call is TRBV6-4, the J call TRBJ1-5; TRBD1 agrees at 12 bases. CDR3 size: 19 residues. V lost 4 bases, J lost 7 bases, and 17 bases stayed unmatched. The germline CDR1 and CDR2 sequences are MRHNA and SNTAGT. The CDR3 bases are TGTGCCAGCAGTGTGAGGCGAGGGACAGGGGGCAAGGAGGGACAGCCCCAGCATTTT. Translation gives CASSVRRGTGGKEGQPQHF.

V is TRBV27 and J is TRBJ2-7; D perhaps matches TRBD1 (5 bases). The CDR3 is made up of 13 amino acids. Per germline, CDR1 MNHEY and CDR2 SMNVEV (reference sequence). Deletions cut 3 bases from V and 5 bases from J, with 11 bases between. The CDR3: CASSFSWGDEQYF. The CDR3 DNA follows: TGTGCCAGCAGTTTCTCGTGGGGCGACGAGCAGTACTTC.

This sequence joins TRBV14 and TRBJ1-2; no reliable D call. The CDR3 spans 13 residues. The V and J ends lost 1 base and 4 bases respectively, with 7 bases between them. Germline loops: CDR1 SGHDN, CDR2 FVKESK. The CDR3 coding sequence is TGTGCCAGCAGCCAAGGCCGTTTCTATGGCTACACCTTC. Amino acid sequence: CASSQGRFYGYTF.

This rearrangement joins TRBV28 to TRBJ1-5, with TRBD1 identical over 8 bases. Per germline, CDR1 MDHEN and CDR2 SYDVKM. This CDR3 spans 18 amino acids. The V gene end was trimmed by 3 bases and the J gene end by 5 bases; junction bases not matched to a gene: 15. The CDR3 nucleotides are TGTGCCAGCAGTTTCTTTAGTGGAACAGGGGGTTCGGATCAGCCCCAGCATTTT. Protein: CASSFFSGTGGSDQPQHF. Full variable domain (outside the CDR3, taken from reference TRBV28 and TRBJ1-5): DVKVTQSSRYLVKRTGEKVFLECVQDMDHENMFWYRQDPGLGLRLIYFSYDVKMKEKGDIPEGYSVSREKKERFSLILESASTNQTSMYLCASSFFSGTGGSDQPQHFGDGTRLSIL.

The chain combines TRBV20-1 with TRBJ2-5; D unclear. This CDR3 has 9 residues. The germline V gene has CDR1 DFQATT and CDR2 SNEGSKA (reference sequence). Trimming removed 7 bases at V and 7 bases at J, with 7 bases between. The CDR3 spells CSVGGTQYF. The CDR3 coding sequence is TGCAGTGTCGGCGGGACCCAGTACTTC.

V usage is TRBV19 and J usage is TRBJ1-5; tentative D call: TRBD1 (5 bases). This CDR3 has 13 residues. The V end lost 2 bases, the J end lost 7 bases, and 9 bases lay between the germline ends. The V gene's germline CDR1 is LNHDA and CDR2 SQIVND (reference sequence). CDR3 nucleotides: TGTGCCAGTAGTATAAAAGGGGACCAGCCCCAGCATTTT. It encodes CASSIKGDQPQHF. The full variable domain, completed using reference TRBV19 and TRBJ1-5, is DGGITQSPKYLFRKEGQNVTLSCEQNLNHDAMYWYRQDPGQGLRLIYYSQIVNDFQKGDIAEGYSVSREKKESFPLTVTSAQKNPTAFYLCASSIKGDQPQHFGDGTRLSIL.

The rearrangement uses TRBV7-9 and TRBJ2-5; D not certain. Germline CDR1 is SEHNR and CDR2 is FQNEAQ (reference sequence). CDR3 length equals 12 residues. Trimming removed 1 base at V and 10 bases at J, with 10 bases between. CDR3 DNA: TGTGCCAGCAGCTTAGGGCATTCTGGCCAGTACTTC. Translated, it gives CASSLGHSGQYF.

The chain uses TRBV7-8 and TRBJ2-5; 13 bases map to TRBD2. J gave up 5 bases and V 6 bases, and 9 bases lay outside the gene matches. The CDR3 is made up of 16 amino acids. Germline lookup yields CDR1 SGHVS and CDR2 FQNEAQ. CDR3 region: CASRRTSGRAGETQYF. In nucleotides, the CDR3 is TGTGCCAGCAGACGAACTAGCGGGAGGGCCGGGGAGACCCAGTACTTC.

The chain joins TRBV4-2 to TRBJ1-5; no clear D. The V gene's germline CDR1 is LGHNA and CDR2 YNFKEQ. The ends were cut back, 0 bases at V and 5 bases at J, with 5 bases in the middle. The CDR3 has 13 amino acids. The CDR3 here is CASSQDPHQPQHF. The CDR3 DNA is TGTGCCAGCAGCCAAGATCCCCATCAGCCCCAGCATTTT.

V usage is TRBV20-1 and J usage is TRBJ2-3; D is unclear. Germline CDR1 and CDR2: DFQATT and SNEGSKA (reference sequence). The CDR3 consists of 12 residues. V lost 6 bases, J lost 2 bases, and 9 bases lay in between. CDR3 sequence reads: CSAPGPTDTQYF. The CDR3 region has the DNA TGCAGTGCCCCAGGACCCACAGATACGCAGTATTTT.

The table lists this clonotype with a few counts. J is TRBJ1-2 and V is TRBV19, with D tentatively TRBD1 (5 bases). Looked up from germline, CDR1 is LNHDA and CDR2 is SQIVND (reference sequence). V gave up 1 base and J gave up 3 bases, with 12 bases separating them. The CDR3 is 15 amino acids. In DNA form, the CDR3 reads TGTGCCAGTAGTATAGGACCAACAGGAGACTATGGCTACACCTTC. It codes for CASSIGPTGDYGYTF.

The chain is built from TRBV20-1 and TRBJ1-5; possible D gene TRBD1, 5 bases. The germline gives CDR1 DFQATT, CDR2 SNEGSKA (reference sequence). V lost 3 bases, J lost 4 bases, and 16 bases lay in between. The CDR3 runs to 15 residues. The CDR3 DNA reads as TGCAGTGCTAGTCCTTACAGGCCCACAAATCAGCCCCAGCATTTT. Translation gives CSASPYRPTNQPQHF.

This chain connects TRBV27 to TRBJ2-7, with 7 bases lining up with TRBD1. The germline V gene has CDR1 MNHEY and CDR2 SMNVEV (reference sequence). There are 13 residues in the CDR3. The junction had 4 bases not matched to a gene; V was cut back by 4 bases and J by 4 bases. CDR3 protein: CASSYTTGYEQYF. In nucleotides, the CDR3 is TGTGCCAGCAGTTACACGACAGGGTACGAGCAGTACTTC.

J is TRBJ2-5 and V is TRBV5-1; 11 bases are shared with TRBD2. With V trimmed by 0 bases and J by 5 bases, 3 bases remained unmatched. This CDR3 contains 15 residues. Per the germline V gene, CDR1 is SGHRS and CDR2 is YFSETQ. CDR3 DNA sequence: TGCGCCAGCAGCTTGGAACTAGCGGGAGCGGAGACCCAGTACTTC. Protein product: CASSLELAGAETQYF. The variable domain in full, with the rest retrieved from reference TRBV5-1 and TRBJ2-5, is KAGVTQTPRYLIKTRGQQVTLSCSPISGHRSVSWYQQTPGQGLQFLFEYFSETQRNKGNFPGRFSGRQFSNSRSEMNVSTLELGDSALYLCASSLELAGAETQYFGPGTRLLVL.

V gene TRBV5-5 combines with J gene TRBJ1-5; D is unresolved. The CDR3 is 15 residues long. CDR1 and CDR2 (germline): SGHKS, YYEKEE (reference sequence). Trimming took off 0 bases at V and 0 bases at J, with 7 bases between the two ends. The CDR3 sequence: CASSLGPGSNQPQHF. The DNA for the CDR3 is TGTGCCAGCAGCTTGGGGCCGGGTAGCAATCAGCCCCAGCATTTT. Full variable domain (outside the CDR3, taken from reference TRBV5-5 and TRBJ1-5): DAGVTQSPTHLIKTRGQQVTLRCSPISGHKSVSWYQQVLGQGPQFIFQYYEKEERGRGNFPDRFSARQFPNYSSELNVNALLLGDSALYLCASSLGPGSNQPQHFGDGTRLSIL.

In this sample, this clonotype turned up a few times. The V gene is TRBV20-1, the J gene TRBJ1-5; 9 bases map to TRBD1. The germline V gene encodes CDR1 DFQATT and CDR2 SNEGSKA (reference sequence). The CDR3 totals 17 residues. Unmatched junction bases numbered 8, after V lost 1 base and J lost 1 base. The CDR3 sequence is CSARASTGTGSNQPQHF. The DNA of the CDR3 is TGCAGTGCTAGAGCTTCCACCGGGACAGGGAGCAATCAGCCCCAGCATTTT.

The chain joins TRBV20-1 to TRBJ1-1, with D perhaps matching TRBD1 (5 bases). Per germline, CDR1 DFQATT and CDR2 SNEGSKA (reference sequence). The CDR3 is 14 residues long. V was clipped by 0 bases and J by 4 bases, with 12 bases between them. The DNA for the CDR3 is TGCAGTGCTAGAGATCCGGGACGACGCACTGAAGCTTTCTTT. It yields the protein CSARDPGRRTEAFF.

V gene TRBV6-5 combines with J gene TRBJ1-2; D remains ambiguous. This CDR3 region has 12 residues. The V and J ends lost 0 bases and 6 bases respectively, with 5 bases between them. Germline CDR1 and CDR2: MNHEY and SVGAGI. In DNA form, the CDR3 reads TGTGCCAGCAGTTACTCGGGTGATGGCTACACCTTC. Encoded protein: CASSYSGDGYTF.